This TCR beta chain comes out of a study of blood T cell repertoires in COVID-19. At the level of the study: The origin of the acute and convalescent COVID-19 samples was the United States, Italy and Spain. T cells, B-cell-depleted T cells, or PBMCs provided the cDNA or gDNA that served as material.

Under the authors' procedure: Amplification of reference gene primers was used by the study to estimate nucleated cell counts. The protocol was immunoSEQ multiplex PCR, while the TCRdb copy is restricted to in-frame clones and leaves out a portion. Clonal size and the V and J genes are those of that table, whereas D and trimming came from the DNA. The sample gives 150,000 or so clones, less than 85% of which show up once; about 3% is in the top ten. Trimming took 3 bases from V and 4 from J; bases not matched to a gene: 9. Germline V gives CDR1 SEHNR, CDR2 FQNEAQ (reference sequence). This CDR3 comprises 16 residues.

This chain uses TRBV7-9 with TRBJ1-2, with 9 bases matching TRBD1. The specimen sequenced was peripheral blood. The origin of this receptor is a human donor with acute or convalescent COVID-19. The donor label of this sample is uncertain. This CDR3 is CASSLKRGQGFYGYTF. The CDR3 coding sequence is TGTGCCAGCAGCTTGAAAAGGGGACAGGGATTCTATGGCTACACCTTC.